The entry that follows covers one TCR beta chain sequence. Its antigen is currently unknown. Each donor (without exception) was a healthy Caucasian. MiXCR, run by TCRdb on the 5' RACE reads, gives a single entry per CDR3 protein. The sample includes some 710,000 distinct CDR3 sequences, roughly 6% seen only once; the top ten take 1.5% to 2%. This sample is drawn from a study of identical twins. Study observations and caveats: Cord blood's abundant beta clonotypes had fewer insertions, unlike memory repertoires.

The receptor's source is a man between 18 and 35 years old in good health. The material sequenced was naive T cells sorted from blood.

The chain's CDR3 is CASSWDPGTRARGEQYF. As DNA, the CDR3 is TGCGCCAGCAGCTGGGATCCGGGGACTAGAGCCCGAGGCGAGCAGTACTTC. The chain combines TRBV5-1 with TRBJ2-7; 8 nucleotides agree with TRBD2. The CDR3 is 17 amino acids. From germline, CDR1 is SGHRS and CDR2 YFSETQ. The V and J ends lost 3 bases and 6 bases, in that order; junction bases with no gene match: 17.